The following is a T cell receptor beta chain sequence with its context. Responder cells labeled with CFSE (about 200,000) were co-plated with irradiated stimulator cells labeled with violet dye (about 200,000). This entry is derived from a study of graft-versus-host responses after intestinal transplantation. The CDR3 loop spans 14 amino acids. Germline assignment: CDR1 MNHNY and CDR2 SVGAGI (reference sequence). The V and J ends lost 0 bases and 5 bases respectively, with 10 bases between them. Using immunoSEQ multiplex PCR, the repertoire was profiled, and TCRdb retains in-frame clones only, with some absent. The sample includes roughly 9,200 clones, 33% of them seen just once.

The rearrangement links TRBV6-6 to TRBJ2-5, with D tentatively TRBD2 (6 bases). This specimen consisted of alloreactive CD8+ T cells from a mixed lymphocyte reaction culture, obtained before transplantation. Noted subset: CFSE-low proliferating T cells sorted from roughly six-day pre-transplant mixed lymphocyte reaction (GvH or HvG direction). The receptor comes from a human patient who was an organ donor for intestinal transplantation. CDR3 in amino acids: CASSYSSGGETQYF. In nucleotides, the CDR3 is TGTGCCAGCAGTTACTCGAGCGGAGGGGAGACCCAGTACTTC.